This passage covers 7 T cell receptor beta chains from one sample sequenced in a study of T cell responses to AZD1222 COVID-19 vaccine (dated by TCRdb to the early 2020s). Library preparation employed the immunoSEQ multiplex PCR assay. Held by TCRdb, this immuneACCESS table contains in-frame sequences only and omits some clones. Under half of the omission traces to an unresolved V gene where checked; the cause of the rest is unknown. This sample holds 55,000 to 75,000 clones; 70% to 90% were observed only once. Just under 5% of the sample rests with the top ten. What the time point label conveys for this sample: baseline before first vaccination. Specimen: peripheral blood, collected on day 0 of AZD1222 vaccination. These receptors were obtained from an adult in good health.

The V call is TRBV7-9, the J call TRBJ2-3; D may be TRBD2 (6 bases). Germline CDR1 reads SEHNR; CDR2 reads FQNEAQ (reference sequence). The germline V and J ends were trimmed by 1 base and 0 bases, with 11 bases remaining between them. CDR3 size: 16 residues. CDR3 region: CASSLVAGPSTDTQYF. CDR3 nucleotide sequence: TGTGCCAGCAGCTTAGTTGCGGGGCCTAGCACAGATACGCAGTATTTT.

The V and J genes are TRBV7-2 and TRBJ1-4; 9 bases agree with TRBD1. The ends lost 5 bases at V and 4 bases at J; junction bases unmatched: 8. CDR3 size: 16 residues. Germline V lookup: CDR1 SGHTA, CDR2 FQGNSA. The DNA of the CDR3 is TGTGCCAGCAGCCCCGGAGGGACAGGGATTAATGAAAAACTGTTTTTT. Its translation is CASSPGGTGINEKLFF.

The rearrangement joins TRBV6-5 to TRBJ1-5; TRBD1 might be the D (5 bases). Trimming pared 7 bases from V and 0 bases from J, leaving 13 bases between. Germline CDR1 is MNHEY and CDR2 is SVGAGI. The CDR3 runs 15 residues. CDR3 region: CASKLDGHSNQPQHF. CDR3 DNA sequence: TGTGCCAGCAAATTGGACGGACATAGCAATCAGCCCCAGCATTTT.

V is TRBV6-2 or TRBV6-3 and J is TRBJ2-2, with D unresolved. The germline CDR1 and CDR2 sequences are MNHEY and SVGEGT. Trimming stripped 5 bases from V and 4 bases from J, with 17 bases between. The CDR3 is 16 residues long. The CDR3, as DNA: TGTGCCAGCAGTCTCCCGGCAAGCTCGACCACCGGGGAGCTGTTTTTT. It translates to CASSLPASSTTGELFF.

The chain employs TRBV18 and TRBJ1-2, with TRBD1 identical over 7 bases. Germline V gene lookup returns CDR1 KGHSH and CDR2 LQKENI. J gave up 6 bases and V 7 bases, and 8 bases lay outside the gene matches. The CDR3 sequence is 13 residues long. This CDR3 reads CASLTGSENGYTF. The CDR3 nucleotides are TGTGCCAGCTTGACAGGGTCGGAGAATGGCTACACCTTC.

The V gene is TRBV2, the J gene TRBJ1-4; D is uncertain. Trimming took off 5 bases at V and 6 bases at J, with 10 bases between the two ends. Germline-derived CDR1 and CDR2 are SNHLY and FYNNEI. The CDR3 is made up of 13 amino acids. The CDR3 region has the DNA TGTGCCAGCAGTCCGGACGCCTATGAAAAACTGTTTTTT. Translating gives CASSPDAYEKLFF.

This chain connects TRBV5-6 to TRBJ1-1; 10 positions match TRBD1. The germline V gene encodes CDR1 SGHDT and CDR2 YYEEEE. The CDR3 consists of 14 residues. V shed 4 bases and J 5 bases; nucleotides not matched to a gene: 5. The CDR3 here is CASSRQGAGTEAFF. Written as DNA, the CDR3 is TGTGCCAGCAGCCGACAGGGGGCTGGTACTGAAGCTTTCTTT.